This is a list of T cell receptor beta chains from one sample in a study of cytomegalovirus exposure and HLA in healthy donors. The table came from immunoSEQ multiplex PCR; TCRdb's copy has only in-frame clones and leaves some out. The sample consists of around 150,000 clones, around 73% of them appearing once. Input material: PBMCs. These receptors were obtained from a male donor in good health and CMV-seronegative. Each CDR3 is given with its conserved first and last residue. D genes are given only for firm matches. Rows may omit the clone size; those that give it use once, few, many or a size class.

>TRBD2|.|TRBJ2-1|TRBV19
CASISSGGAYNEQFF
TGTGCCAGTATTTCTAGCGGGGGGGCCTACAATGAGCAGTTCTTC
>TRBD1|.|TRBJ2-7|TRBV7-9
CASSSSGQGAYEQYF
TGTGCCAGCAGCTCCTCGGGACAGGGGGCGTACGAGCAGTACTTC
>TRBD1|.|TRBJ2-2|TRBV7-2
CASSPQGTGLLGELFF
TGTGCCAGCAGCCCGCAGGGGACAGGGTTGCTCGGGGAGCTGTTTTTT
>.|few|TRBJ2-2|TRBV27
CASSLSPGHGTGELFF
TGTGCCAGCAGTTTAAGCCCGGGACACGGCACCGGGGAGCTGTTTTTT
>.|few|TRBJ2-7|TRBV5-4
CASSPRAGYEQYF
TGTGCCAGCAGCCCAAGGGCAGGGTACGAGCAGTACTTC
>TRBD1|.|TRBJ1-5|TRBV15
CATSSRQGRSNQPQHF
TGTGCCACCAGCAGCAGACAGGGTAGGAGCAATCAGCCCCAGCATTTT
>.|.|TRBJ2-1|TRBV19
CASSISRGGINEQFF
TGTGCCAGTAGTATTAGCAGGGGAGGGATCAATGAGCAGTTCTTC
>.|once|TRBJ2-7|TRBV9
CASSVEGDYEQYF
TGTGCCAGCAGCGTAGAGGGGGACTACGAGCAGTACTTC
>.|.|TRBJ1-1|TRBV5-1
CASSWTANTEAFF
TGCGCCAGCAGCTGGACAGCGAACACTGAAGCTTTCTTT
>TRBD2|.|TRBJ2-5|TRBV11-2
CASSLDGGVLAGRETQYF
TGTGCCAGCAGCTTAGATGGGGGTGTTCTAGCGGGAAGGGAGACCCAGTACTTC
>.|.|TRBJ2-7|TRBV18
CASSPPLNNKQAQYF
TGTGCCAGCTCACCACCCCTCAATAATAAGCAGGCGCAGTACTTC
>.|.|TRBJ2-2|TRBV4-1
CASSQDTVRGTGELFF
TGCGCCAGCAGCCAAGATACGGTCCGAGGCACCGGGGAGCTGTTTTTT
>.|.|TRBJ2-7|TRBV7-8
CASSSGRNKGAWRTYEQYF
TGTGCCAGCAGCTCAGGGCGAAACAAAGGAGCCTGGCGGACCTACGAGCAGTACTTC
>TRBD2|.|TRBJ2-3|TRBV6-4
CASSGPTSGRAPETQYF
TGTGCCAGCAGTGGCCCTACTAGCGGGAGGGCCCCAGAGACGCAGTATTTT
>.|.|TRBJ1-1|TRBV11-3
CASSLSGDVAFF
TGTGCCAGCAGCTTAAGTGGAGACGTAGCTTTCTTT
>TRBD1|.|TRBJ2-7|TRBV5-1
CASSSRQGAWEQYF
TGCGCCAGCAGCTCACGACAGGGGGCGTGGGAGCAGTACTTC
>.|.|TRBJ2-7|TRBV6-6
CASSSNGRVHEQYF
TGTGCCAGCAGTTCAAACGGGAGAGTTCACGAGCAGTACTTC
>.|.|TRBJ2-3|TRBV9
CASSVAVASTDTQYF
TGTGCCAGCAGCGTAGCAGTGGCAAGTACAGATACGCAGTATTTT
>TRBD2|.|TRBJ2-7|TRBV18
CASSPPTGLAGSVDF
TGTGCCAGCTCACCACCGACTGGACTAGCGGGTTCGGTGGACTTC
>.|.|TRBJ1-2|TRBV6-1
CASRQSYGYTF
TGTGCCAGCAGACAGAGCTATGGCTACACCTTC
>TRBD1|.|TRBJ1-2|TRBV4-1
CASSAPGTGFGGYTF
TGCGCCAGCAGCGCTCCCGGGACAGGGTTTGGTGGCTACACCTTC
>TRBD2|.|TRBJ2-1|TRBV30
CAWSPGAGGYNEQFF
TGTGCCTGGAGTCCCGGGGCGGGAGGTTACAATGAGCAGTTCTTC
>.|.|TRBJ2-2|TRBV30
CAWSGQSTGELFF
TGTGCCTGGAGTGGACAGTCCACCGGGGAGCTGTTTTTT
>.|.|TRBJ2-7|TRBV9
CASSVVGSSYEQYF
TGTGCCAGCAGCGTAGTAGGGAGCTCCTACGAGCAGTACTTC
>.|.|TRBJ2-2|TRBV5-4
CASSQPGVAKTGELFF
TGTGCCAGCAGCCAACCAGGAGTAGCGAAGACCGGGGAGCTGTTTTTT
>.|.|TRBJ2-3|TRBV5-1
CASSERGGLDTQYF
TGCGCCAGCAGCGAGAGGGGGGGCTTGGATACGCAGTATTTT
>.|.|TRBJ1-3|TRBV6-5
CASSGRAHTIYF
TGTGCCAGCTCTGGCAGGGCTCACACCATATATTTT
>TRBD1|.|TRBJ1-6|TRBV5-1
CASSLGQANNSPLHF
TGCGCCAGCAGCCTAGGACAGGCGAATAATTCACCCCTCCACTTT
>.|.|TRBJ1-1|TRBV27
CASSLLSPGSEAFF
TGTGCCAGCAGTTTATTGAGTCCGGGATCTGAAGCTTTCTTT
>.|.|TRBJ2-3|TRBV5-4
CASSATMARTDTQYF
TGTGCCAGCAGCGCAACAATGGCACGCACAGATACGCAGTATTTT
>.|.|TRBJ1-1|TRBV29-1
CSVLLSPPTEAFF
TGCAGCGTTCTCCTGTCCCCCCCCACTGAAGCTTTCTTT
>TRBD1|.|TRBJ1-4|TRBV4-3
CASSPGTGINEKLFF
TGCGCCAGCAGCCCCGGGACAGGAATTAATGAAAAACTGTTTTTT
>TRBD1|.|TRBJ2-5|TRBV28
CASSIPTGTETQYF
TGTGCCAGCAGTATACCGACAGGGACGGAGACCCAGTACTTC
>.|.|TRBJ2-5|TRBV4-3
CASSQGQGGETQYF
TGCGCCAGCAGCCAAGGGCAAGGAGGAGAGACCCAGTACTTC
>.|.|TRBJ1-1|TRBV25-1
CASSEQSGNSEAFF
TGTGCCAGCAGTGAACAGTCAGGGAATTCTGAAGCTTTCTTT
>.|once|TRBJ2-5|TRBV18
CASSPFFGERKETQYF
TGTGCCAGCTCACCTTTTTTCGGGGAGCGCAAAGAGACCCAGTACTTC
>TRBD2|.|TRBJ2-1|TRBV6-5
CASSLGEGNEQFF
TGTGCCAGCAGTCTCGGGGAGGGGAATGAGCAGTTCTTC
>TRBD2|.|TRBJ2-1|TRBV7-9
CASSLRSSGWDEQFF
TGTGCCAGCAGCTTAAGGTCTAGCGGGTGGGATGAGCAGTTCTTC
>.|once|TRBJ2-5|TRBV7-2
CASQGQTQETQYF
TGTGCCTCCCAGGGGCAGACACAAGAGACCCAGTACTTC
>.|.|TRBJ1-2|TRBV7-9
CASSLEVETINYGYTF
TGTGCCAGCAGCTTAGAGGTGGAGACCATTAACTATGGCTACACCTTC
>TRBD1|.|TRBJ2-5|TRBV7-9
CASSGDRADPYF
TGTGCCAGCAGCGGGGACAGGGCCGACCCGTACTTC
>.|.|TRBJ1-1|TRBV30
CAWSEQGGAFF
TGTGCCTGGAGTGAACAAGGCGGGGCTTTCTTT
>.|.|TRBJ2-7|TRBV7-9
CASSLMRGGYEQYF
TGTGCCAGCAGCTTAATGAGGGGAGGCTACGAGCAGTACTTC
>TRBD1|.|TRBJ2-2|TRBV7-9
CASRPGQGAVTGELFF
TGTGCCAGCAGACCCGGACAGGGCGCCGTGACCGGGGAGCTGTTTTTT
>.|.|TRBJ1-5|TRBV10-3
CAISEVAGAISNQPQHF
TGTGCCATCAGTGAGGTGGCAGGGGCAATTAGCAATCAGCCCCAGCATTTT
>.|.|TRBJ2-1|TRBV7-7
CASSLERQPYNEQFF
TGTGCCAGCAGCTTAGAGAGACAGCCCTACAATGAGCAGTTCTTC
>.|.|TRBJ2-5|TRBV5-3
CASHPGQETQYF
TGTGCCAGCCACCCGGGTCAAGAGACCCAGTACTTC
>.|.|TRBJ2-1|TRBV5-1
CASRFGVHEQFF
TGCGCCAGCAGGTTCGGGGTCCATGAGCAGTTCTTC
>.|once|TRBJ2-6|TRBV5-1
CASSLDGPSGANVLTF
TGCGCCAGCAGCTTGGACGGTCCATCTGGGGCCAACGTCCTGACTTTC